Given below is one TCR beta chain in context. Antigen unknown. The sample originates from a study of response to subunit inactivated influenza vaccine. TCRdb re-called the RT-PCR reads through MiXCR, storing one row per CDR3 protein. The sample holds roughly 710,000 distinct CDR3 sequences, approximately 14% seen once. Study observations and caveats: There was a suggestion from the authors that each seasonal influenza vaccination recruits few new T cells.

The receptor was derived from a man between 50 and 59 years old who received an inactivated influenza vaccine. Sequencing used PBMCs from blood, obtained approximately 15 days before vaccination.

As DNA, the CDR3 is TGCAGTGCTAGTAGCGGGGGGTACTTTCAAGAGACCCAGTACTTC. Its protein product is CSASSGGYFQETQYF. V and J are TRBV20-1 and TRBJ2-5, with 10 bases that match TRBD2. The CDR3 spans 15 residues. J lost 2 bases, V lost 3 bases, and 6 bases had no gene match. CDR1 and CDR2 (germline): DFQATT, SNEGSKA (reference sequence).